These T cell receptor beta chains were read from a single sample in a study of CD8 T cells in Susac syndrome. Via MiXCR, TCRdb re-called the immunoSEQ multiplex PCR reads, giving one row per CDR3 protein. The sample has 100,000 to 150,000 distinct CDR3 sequences; approximately 93% are singletons. The sequencing input was CD8+ T cells from PBMCs. The receptors shown here come from a human donor with multiple sclerosis. CDR3s include the opening cysteine and the closing phenylalanine or tryptophan. The D gene is left open where the match is weak. Part of the rows lack a size; the others show once, few, many or a class for expanded clones.

j_call clone_size d_call v_call cdr3_nt cdr3_aa
TRBJ2-1 NA TRBD1 TRBV25-1 TGTGCCAGCAGTTGGGACAGGGAAGTCAATGAGCAGTTCTTC CASSWDREVNEQFF
TRBJ2-4 NA NA TRBV20-1 TGCAGTGCTAGACCGGGTAAAAACATTCAGTACTTC CSARPGKNIQYF
TRBJ2-1 NA TRBD2 TRBV11-1 TGTGCCAGCAGCTCAAAGAAAGCCCTAGCGGGAGGCCTGAGCTCCTACAATGAGCAGTTCTTC CASSSKKALAGGLSSYNEQFF
TRBJ2-6 NA TRBD1 TRBV2 TGTGCCATCCCAGGGGGCTCTGGGGCCAACGTCCTGACTTTC CAIPGGSGANVLTF
TRBJ2-7 NA TRBD1 TRBV19 TGTGCCAGTAGTTCCGGACAGGGGGCTTACGAGCAGTACTTC CASSSGQGAYEQYF
TRBJ1-5 NA TRBD1 TRBV20-1 TGCAGTGCTTGGTCCTTAGGACAGGCTCTCAATCAGCCCCAGCATTTT CSAWSLGQALNQPQHF
TRBJ2-5 NA NA TRBV6-2/TRBV6-3 TGTGCCAGCCACAGGGCCTCCCAAGAGACCCAGTACTTC CASHRASQETQYF
TRBJ2-5 NA NA TRBV5-6 TGTGCCAGCAGCTTGGCCGGACACCTCCAAGAGACCCAGTACTTC CASSLAGHLQETQYF
TRBJ2-3 NA NA TRBV30 TGTGCCTGGAGTCTCGGGCCCTCCCGGTCAGATACGCAGTATTTT CAWSLGPSRSDTQYF
TRBJ1-2 NA NA TRBV3-1 TGTGCCAGCAGCCGAGGACAGACTAACTATGGCTACACCTTC CASSRGQTNYGYTF
TRBJ1-5 NA NA TRBV6-2/TRBV6-3 TGTGCCAGCAGCGACAGTTATAGCAATCAGCCCCAGCATTTT CASSDSYSNQPQHF
TRBJ2-5 NA TRBD2 TRBV7-9 TGTGCCAGCAGCTTACCCCGGCGGGAGCAAGAGACCCAGTACTTC CASSLPRREQETQYF
TRBJ2-1 NA TRBD2 TRBV7-9 TGTGCCAGCAGCCGGGGGACTAGCGGGAGTGAGGATGAGCAGTTCTTC CASSRGTSGSEDEQFF
TRBJ1-6 NA NA TRBV9 TGTGCCAGCAGCGTAGATGGGGGGAATAATTCACCCCTCCACTTT CASSVDGGNNSPLHF
TRBJ2-1 NA TRBD1 TRBV19 TGTGCCAGTAGTATTACAGGGGGCTATGAGCAGTTCTTC CASSITGGYEQFF
TRBJ2-1 NA TRBD1 TRBV7-8 TGTGCCAGCAGCGACAGGGATCAGAATGAGCAGTTCTTC CASSDRDQNEQFF
TRBJ2-2 NA TRBD2 TRBV20-1 TGCAGTGCTAGAGCGGCTAGCGGGACCGCGAACACCGGGGAGCTGTTTTTT CSARAASGTANTGELFF
TRBJ1-6 few NA TRBV7-3 TGTGCCAGCAGCTTGGAAGGGGAGGATAATTCACCCCTCCACTTT CASSLEGEDNSPLHF
TRBJ2-4 NA NA TRBV28 TGTGCCAGCAACCGACGGGCAGGGGTGGACATTCAGTACTTC CASNRRAGVDIQYF
TRBJ1-5 NA TRBD1 TRBV5-1 TGCGCCAGCAAATTCGGACAGGGTCCCAATCAGCCCCAGCATTTT CASKFGQGPNQPQHF